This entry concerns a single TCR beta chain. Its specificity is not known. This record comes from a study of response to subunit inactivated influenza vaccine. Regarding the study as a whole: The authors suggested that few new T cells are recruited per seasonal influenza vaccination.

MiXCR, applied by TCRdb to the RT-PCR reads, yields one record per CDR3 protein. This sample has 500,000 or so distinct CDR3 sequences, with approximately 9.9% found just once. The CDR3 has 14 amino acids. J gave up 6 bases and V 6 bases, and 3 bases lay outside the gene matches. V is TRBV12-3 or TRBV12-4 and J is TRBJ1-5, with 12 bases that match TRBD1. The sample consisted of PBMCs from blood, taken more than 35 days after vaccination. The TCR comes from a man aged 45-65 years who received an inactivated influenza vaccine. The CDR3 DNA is TGTGCCAGCAGCCCGGGACAGGGGGCTCAGCCCCAGCATTTT. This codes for CASSPGQGAQPQHF.